What follows describes a single T cell receptor (beta chain). This clone was picked up a small number of times. It has no known antigen specificity. Within one base of it there is no much larger clone, and no base qualities were kept. The immunoSEQ Assay was used to sequence TCRbeta CDR3 regions. After extraction, genomic DNA underwent amplification by bias-controlled multiplex PCR, followed by high-throughput sequencing. Processing in the source paper ran as follows. To quantify the absolute abundance of each unique TCRbeta CDR3 region, sequences were collapsed and filtered. Usable DNA was measured by amplifying reference genes present in all nucleated cells, and TCRbeta template counts were normalized to that usable DNA to estimate T cell fraction. Repertoire TCRs were annotated as SARS-CoV-2-specific when V gene, CDR3 amino acid sequence and J gene were exactly matched to a known reactive TCR set. The reference SARS-CoV-2 TCR set was derived from MIRA and filtered for enrichment in COVID-19-positive ImmuneCODE repertoires, a step that removed public or cross-reactive TCRs. Based on the MIRA antigens, annotated TCRs were further analysed at the level of specific ORF or position within ORF. Breadth was defined as the number of annotated unique rearrangements divided by the total number of unique productive rearrangements, and depth was defined as the summed frequency of the annotated unique rearrangements. Group comparisons of TCR breadth used two-sided Wilcoxon rank-sum tests. TCRdb holds this immuneACCESS table with in-frame rearrangements only. Some clones are missing; in checked studies, unresolved V genes explain under half, and the rest has no known cause. V, J and clone size are taken as reported in that table, and D and trimming were inferred from the DNA itself. A total of over 100,000 clones appear in this sample, about 78% of them only once. The ten largest make up around a sixth of the sample.

This record belongs to a study of Ad26.COV2.S vaccination and SARS-CoV-2 variants (dated by TCRdb to the early 2020s). About the study as a whole: Sequencing of the TCRbeta repertoire served to evaluate the specificity and breadth of SARS-CoV-2-reactive T cell receptors following Ad26.COV2.S vaccination. A total of roughly 32 samples were included in the TCR-sequenced set, comprising about 20 Ad26.COV2.S vaccine recipients, 5 placebo recipients and 8 SARS-CoV-2 convalescent individuals. On the study overall, not on this receptor specifically: After vaccination, substantial breadth of spike-specific CD8+ and CD4+ T cell responses was reported. Ad26.COV2.S recipients had higher spike-specific TCR breadth than placebo recipients (P = 0.0014). Non-spike TCR breadth was comparable between vaccine and placebo recipients, consistent with the vaccine containing only spike. It was noted by the authors that total T cell responses may have been underestimated by the TCR breadth and depth analyses.

In light of the paper, this sample's time point label describes: individuals recovered from natural SARS-CoV-2 infection. V is reduced by 0 bases and J by 0 bases, leaving a spacing of 8 bases between them. From the cysteine up to the phenylalanine, the CDR3 has a length of 15 residues. Only the CDR3 portion is preserved as DNA: 45 bases, with reading frame beginning at the first base. CDR1 and CDR2 (SGHAT, FQNNGV) derive from the germline V gene. The input for sequencing was peripheral blood, taken after recovery from COVID-19. The sequence links TRBV11-2 to TRBJ1-2; the D gene assignment is ambiguous. The receptor was derived from a human donor who had recovered from COVID-19. The DNA sequence is as follows: TGTGCCAGCAGCTTAGAGGTCAATTCTAACTATGGCTACACCTTC. Its protein is CASSLEVNSNYGYTF.